The 20 T cell receptor beta chains in this list originate from one sample, sequenced in a study of shared clonotypes between healthy human individuals. Libraries were prepared by immunoSEQ multiplex PCR; TCRdb keeps only in-frame clonotypes and omits some of them. This sample yields roughly 2 million clones, of which about 95% are seen a single time; roughly 1% belongs to the top ten. CD45RO-negative, CCR7-selected cells formed the naive CD8 fraction, which excluded terminally differentiated effector memory CD45RA+ cells. The sequenced sample consisted of naive CD8+ T cells sorted from blood. The receptors were sampled from a young man in good health.

V is TRBV27 and J is TRBJ2-7; 11 bases fit TRBD1. J was trimmed by 4 bases and V by 4 bases; bases with no gene match: 9. Looked up from germline, CDR1 is MNHEY and CDR2 is SMNVEV (reference sequence). The CDR3 is 16 amino acids. The CDR3 sequence is CASSSLGTGGVYEQYF. The CDR3 DNA follows: TGTGCCAGCAGTTCTCTCGGGACAGGGGGTGTTTACGAGCAGTACTTC.

This clone was detected only once. This chain links TRBV6-5 with TRBJ1-4, with 8 bases lining up with TRBD1. The length of the CDR3 is 14 residues. In germline, CDR1 is MNHEY, CDR2 SVGAGI. Trimming cost V 5 bases and J 5 bases; bases outside gene matches: 4. CDR3 DNA sequence: TGTGCCAGCAGTACCGGGACAGGCAATGAAAAACTGTTTTTT. Protein: CASSTGTGNEKLFF.

The V gene is TRBV9, the J gene TRBJ2-3, with D perhaps TRBD2 (6 bases). CDR3 length: 16 amino acids. Trimming left V 3 bases short and J 2 bases short, with 16 bases between. Germline assignment: CDR1 SGDLS and CDR2 YYNGEE. The CDR3 spells CASSESNSGITDTQYF. The CDR3 DNA reads as TGTGCCAGCAGCGAATCGAATAGCGGAATCACAGATACGCAGTATTTT.

As for this clone: At the DNA level, this CDR3 is encoded by other sequences in the same sample as well. The chain has TRBV7-9 and TRBJ1-1; D is unresolved. Trimming took 1 base from V and 1 from J, leaving 7 bases between them. The CDR3 is 14 amino acids. Germline V gene data show CDR1 as SEHNR and CDR2 as FQNEAQ (reference sequence). CDR3 DNA sequence: TGTGCCAGCAGCTTAGGGGGAGCGAACACTGAAGCTTTCTTT. Encoded protein: CASSLGGANTEAFF.

The chain has TRBV19 and TRBJ2-1; D is unclear. Trimming stripped 3 bases from V and 2 bases from J, with 5 bases between. Germline V gives CDR1 LNHDA, CDR2 SQIVND (reference sequence). The CDR3 is 13 residues long. Written as DNA, the CDR3 is TGTGCCAGTAGTATCTTCACCTACAATGAGCAGTTCTTC. The encoded protein is CASSIFTYNEQFF.

This CDR3 reads CASSHPSGTASYEQYF. CDR3 sequence (DNA): TGTGCCAGCAGCCATCCTTCCGGGACAGCGTCCTACGAGCAGTACTTC. The chain joins TRBV14 to TRBJ2-7, with TRBD1 identical over 7 bases. Germline CDR1 SGHDN, CDR2 FVKESK. V was pared by 3 bases and J by 1 base, with 9 bases of the junction left unmatched. CDR3 length equals 16 residues.

This rearrangement joins TRBV29-1 to TRBJ2-1, with 10 bases lining up with TRBD1. This CDR3 region has 13 residues. Germline CDR1 SQVTM, CDR2 ANQGSEA. This chain's CDR3 is CSAGGQGLDEQFF. The CDR3 nucleotides are TGCAGTGCGGGGGGACAGGGGCTCGATGAGCAGTTCTTC.

The J gene is TRBJ2-7, the V gene TRBV7-9; D perhaps matches TRBD1 (6 bases). The V end lost 5 bases, the J end lost 1 base, and 18 bases lay between the germline ends. This CDR3 region has 16 residues. The V gene's germline CDR1 is SEHNR and CDR2 FQNEAQ (reference sequence). CDR3 region: CASSPPTGHNSYEQYF. DNA for the CDR3: TGTGCCAGCAGCCCTCCGACAGGCCATAATTCCTACGAGCAGTACTTC.

This chain uses TRBV10-3 with TRBJ2-7; 7 bases agree with TRBD1. The CDR3 loop spans 16 amino acids. Per the germline V gene, CDR1 is ENHRY and CDR2 is SYGVKD. V dropped 4 bases and J dropped 0; count of bases not matched to a gene: 9. The CDR3 nucleotides read TGTGCCATCAGTGGGGGACAGTCCTGGAGCTCCTACGAGCAGTACTTC. This translates into CAISGGQSWSSYEQYF.

The chain employs TRBV5-4 and TRBJ1-1, with 7 nucleotides matching TRBD1. The junction had 4 bases not matched to a gene; V was cut back by 4 bases and J by 4 bases. CDR3 size: 13 residues. Germline V CDR1 and CDR2: SGHNT, YYREEE (reference sequence). The CDR3 loop is CASSADRVTEAFF. CDR3 in DNA: TGTGCCAGCAGCGCTGACAGGGTCACTGAAGCTTTCTTT. The whole variable domain, remainder taken from reference TRBV5-4 and TRBJ1-1, is ETGVTQSPTHLIKTRGQQVTLRCSSQSGHNTVSWYQQALGQGPQFIFQYYREEENGRGNFPPRFSGLQFPNYSSELNVNALELDDSALYLCASSADRVTEAFFGQGTRLTVV.

This chain joins TRBV27 and TRBJ2-5, with unresolved D. This CDR3 spans 16 amino acids. Germline V gives CDR1 MNHEY, CDR2 SMNVEV (reference sequence). With 0 bases removed from V and 4 bases from J, the gap between germline ends came to 15 bases. DNA of the CDR3: TGTGCCAGCAGTTTATCGATAATGGGGAAGGGAGAGACCCAGTACTTC. It codes for CASSLSIMGKGETQYF.

This chain links TRBV4-3 with TRBJ2-7; D remains ambiguous. CDR1 and CDR2 (germline): LGHNA, YSLEER. The CDR3 has 14 residues. The V end was cut by 1 base, the J end by 4 bases, with 11 bases between. As DNA, the CDR3 is TGCGCCAGCAGCCAAGGTCAAGGAATATACGAGCAGTACTTC. Translated, it gives CASSQGQGIYEQYF.

This clone appeared a few times. The V and J genes are TRBV30 and TRBJ2-7; unclear D gene. CDR1 GTSNPN and CDR2 SVGIG come from the germline V gene (reference sequence). The CDR3 contains 11 residues. Trimming took off 5 bases at V and 3 bases at J, with 8 bases between the two ends. As DNA, the CDR3 is TGTGCCTGGGAGGACGGCTACGAGCAGTACTTC. Translated, it gives CAWEDGYEQYF.

The chain employs TRBV4-1 and TRBJ2-2; the match to TRBD2 covers 9 bases. This CDR3 has 17 amino acids. CDR1 is MGHRA and CDR2 is YSYEKL in the germline V gene. V shed 3 bases, J shed 5 bases, and the junction held 10 bases outside the gene matches. The CDR3 DNA follows: TGCGCCAGCAGCCATCCCCGACTAGCGGAGAGAACCGGGGAGCTGTTTTTT. It codes for CASSHPRLAERTGELFF.

The count of this clone is one. The genes are TRBV30 and TRBJ2-7; 7 bases align to TRBD1. V lost 3 bases and J lost 5; bases outside the gene matches: 4. Germline V gene lookup returns CDR1 GTSNPN and CDR2 SVGIG (reference sequence). CDR3 length: 12 amino acids. CDR3: CAWSRDSHEQYF. The DNA for the CDR3 is TGTGCCTGGAGCCGGGACAGCCACGAGCAGTACTTC. Full variable domain (missing parts from reference TRBV30 and TRBJ2-7): SQTIHQWPATLVQPVGSPLSLECTVEGTSNPNLYWYRQAAGRGLQLLFYSVGIGQISSEVPQNLSASRPQDRQFILSSKKLLLSDSGFYLCAWSRDSHEQYFGPGTRLTVT.

CDR3 residues: CASSLVGHEQYF. The CDR3 DNA follows: TGTGCCAGCAGCTTGGTAGGCCACGAGCAGTACTTC. This chain links TRBV5-8 with TRBJ2-7; D call uncertain. The CDR3 has 12 amino acids. With 0 bases removed from V and 5 bases from J, the gap between germline ends came to 6 bases. CDR1 is SGHTS and CDR2 is YDEGEE in the germline V gene.

The V and J genes are TRBV5-8 and TRBJ1-4, with D maybe TRBD1 (6 bases). Germline assignment: CDR1 SGHTS and CDR2 YDEGEE. Trimming left V 4 bases short and J 4 bases short, with 14 bases between. The CDR3 is 15 residues long. CDR3 bases: TGTGCCAGCAGCCCAGAAGGACAGCTTAATGAAAAACTGTTTTTT. Its translation: CASSPEGQLNEKLFF.

In the case of this clone: Other DNA sequences in the sample encode the same CDR3. This chain uses TRBV9 with TRBJ1-1, with unresolved D. Germline V gene sequence: CDR1 SGDLS, CDR2 YYNGEE. This CDR3 has 13 amino acids. V lost 0 bases to trimming and J lost 2 bases, with 5 bases between them. The CDR3 reads CASSVGSNTEAFF. In DNA form, the CDR3 reads TGTGCCAGCAGCGTAGGTAGCAACACTGAAGCTTTCTTT.

The gene calls are TRBV14 and TRBJ2-2; D ambiguous. There are 16 residues in the CDR3. Germline V CDR1 and CDR2: SGHDN, FVKESK. Trimming took off 5 bases at V and 2 bases at J, with 15 bases between the two ends. CDR3 region: CASSDSRTANTGELFF. The CDR3 DNA sequence: TGTGCCAGCAGCGATTCCAGGACCGCTAACACCGGGGAGCTGTTTTTT.

This rearrangement joins TRBV4-1 to TRBJ1-2; no definite D call. Germline CDR1 reads MGHRA; CDR2 reads YSYEKL. CDR3 length: 12 residues. Trimming shortened V by 0 bases and J by 2 bases, and 1 base separated the two germline ends. CDR3 sequence: CASSQDNYGYTF. The CDR3 nucleotides read TGCGCCAGCAGCCAAGACAACTATGGCTACACCTTC.